Listed below are T cell receptor beta chains from one sample, sequenced in a study of regulatory T cells in long-lasting Graves disease. TCRdb redid the calling of the multiplex PCR reads with MiXCR, one entry per CDR3 protein. The table records approximately 350,000 distinct CDR3 sequences, around 15% of them present only once. This sample also appeared in a second study, on T cells in Graves' hyperthyroidism and ophthalmopathy.

The source material was peripheral blood mononuclear cells (PBMCs), sampled at new diagnosis, from a patient treated with antithyroid drugs. These TCRs come from a woman younger than 30 with Graves disease. Each CDR3 is given with its conserved first and last residue. D genes are given only for firm matches. The listing skips clone size in some rows; elsewhere it reads once, few, many or a size class.

J: TRBJ2-1; D: -; V: TRBV18; size: -; DNA: TGTGCCAGCTCACCAGGAATACAATACAATGAGCAGTTCTTC; CDR3: CASSPGIQYNEQFF
J: TRBJ1-1; D: TRBD1; V: TRBV7-9; size: many; DNA: TGTGCCAGCAGCCCGCTCAGGGGGCTTGAAGCTTTCTTT; CDR3: CASSPLRGLEAFF
J: TRBJ2-5; D: -; V: TRBV4-1; size: -; DNA: TGCGCCAGCAGCCAGGAGAACGGTAGAATCGAGACCCAGTACTTC; CDR3: CASSQENGRIETQYF
J: TRBJ2-7; D: TRBD1; V: TRBV6-2/TRBV6-3; size: -; DNA: TGTGCCAGCAGGAGACCGGGACAGGGACTCGACGAGCAGTACTTC; CDR3: CASRRPGQGLDEQYF
J: TRBJ1-2; D: -; V: TRBV6-2/TRBV6-3; size: many; DNA: TGTGCCAGCAGTGACCACTATGGCTACACCTTC; CDR3: CASSDHYGYTF
J: TRBJ2-7; D: TRBD1; V: TRBV29-1; size: -; DNA: TGCAGCGTTGAAATCCGGGACAGGGGGCGTAAAGAGCAGTACTTC; CDR3: CSVEIRDRGRKEQYF
J: TRBJ1-1; D: -; V: TRBV5-1; size: many; DNA: TGCGCCAGCAGCTTGCAGGGAGAGCTGAACACTGAAGCTTTCTTT; CDR3: CASSLQGELNTEAFF
J: TRBJ1-5; D: -; V: TRBV18; size: many; DNA: TGTGCCAGCTCACCTACCTCCGATCAGCCCCAGCATTTT; CDR3: CASSPTSDQPQHF
J: TRBJ2-7; D: -; V: TRBV19; size: -; DNA: TGTGCCAGCAAAAGGGGCAACAGCTACGAGCAGTACTTC; CDR3: CASKRGNSYEQYF
J: TRBJ2-2; D: TRBD1; V: TRBV12-3/TRBV12-4; size: -; DNA: TGTGCCAGCAGTTTCCTGTTGTCCCAGGGGGCTGCCGGGGGGCTGTTTTTT; CDR3: CASSFLLSQGAAGGLFF
J: TRBJ1-1; D: -; V: TRBV18; size: many; DNA: TGTGCCAGCTCACCGTCCTTCGGAATTAACACTGAAGCTTTCTTT; CDR3: CASSPSFGINTEAFF
J: TRBJ1-1; D: -; V: TRBV30; size: many; DNA: TGTGCCTGGACCGGGGCGAACACTGAAGCTTTCTTT; CDR3: CAWTGANTEAFF
J: TRBJ2-5; D: -; V: TRBV6-2/TRBV6-3; size: once; DNA: TGTGCCAGCAGTGGGGGCAGGGCCCAAGAGACCCAGTACTTC; CDR3: CASSGGRAQETQYF
J: TRBJ2-1; D: -; V: TRBV5-8; size: many; DNA: TGTGCCAGCACCCCTAGGGGGCTAGCGCACAATGAGCAGTTCTTC; CDR3: CASTPRGLAHNEQFF